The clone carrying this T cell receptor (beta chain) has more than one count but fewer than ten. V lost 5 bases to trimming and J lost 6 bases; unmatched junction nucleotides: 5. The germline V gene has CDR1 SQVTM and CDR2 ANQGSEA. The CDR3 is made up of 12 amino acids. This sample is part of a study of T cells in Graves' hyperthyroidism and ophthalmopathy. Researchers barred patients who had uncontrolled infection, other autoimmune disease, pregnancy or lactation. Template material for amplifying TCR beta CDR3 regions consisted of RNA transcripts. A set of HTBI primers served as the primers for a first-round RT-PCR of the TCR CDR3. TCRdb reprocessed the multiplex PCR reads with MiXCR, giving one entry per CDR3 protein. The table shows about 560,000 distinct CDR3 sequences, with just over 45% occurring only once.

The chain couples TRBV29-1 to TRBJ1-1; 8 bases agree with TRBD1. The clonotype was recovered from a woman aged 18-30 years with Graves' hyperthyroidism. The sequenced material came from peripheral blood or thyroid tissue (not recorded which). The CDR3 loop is CSVSDRASEAFF. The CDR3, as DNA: TGCAGCGTTTCGGACAGGGCGTCTGAAGCTTTCTTT.